These 21 T cell receptor beta chains came from one sample sequenced in a study of blood T cell repertoires in COVID-19. Clones were sequenced by immunoSEQ multiplex PCR, and TCRdb holds only the in-frame ones, with some missing. The sample has about 260,000 clones, about 89% seen once. The sequenced sample consisted of peripheral blood. The receptors were gathered from a middle-aged man with active or convalescent COVID-19.

This sequence joins TRBV5-1 and TRBJ2-3, with TRBD2 as a possible D gene (5 bases). Germline V gene data show CDR1 as SGHRS and CDR2 as YFSETQ. This CDR3 is built from 15 residues. V lost 0 bases, J lost 0 bases, and 8 bases lay in between. In DNA, the CDR3 is TGCGCCAGCAGCTTGGACGGGATAAGCACAGATACGCAGTATTTT. Its protein is CASSLDGISTDTQYF.

J is TRBJ1-1 and V is TRBV19; TRBD1 agrees at 7 bases. V dropped 6 bases and J dropped 3; count of bases not matched to a gene: 4. CDR3 length: 13 residues. Germline V lookup: CDR1 LNHDA, CDR2 SQIVND (reference sequence). The chain's CDR3 is CASSPTGDTEAFF. In DNA, the CDR3 is TGTGCCAGTAGCCCTACAGGGGACACTGAAGCTTTCTTT.

The chain employs TRBV25-1 and TRBJ2-1; 7 nucleotides agree with TRBD1. This CDR3 spans 15 amino acids. Trimming took 5 bases from V and 2 from J; bases not matched to a gene: 6. Germline CDR1 MGHDK, CDR2 SYGVNS. The CDR3 spells CASSQGGYPYNEQFF. CDR3 DNA sequence: TGTGCCAGCAGTCAAGGGGGCTACCCCTACAATGAGCAGTTCTTC.

This chain uses TRBV5-6 with TRBJ1-2, with 10 bases that match TRBD1. The CDR3 is 16 residues long. In germline, CDR1 is SGHDT, CDR2 YYEEEE. The ends lost 5 bases at V and 2 bases at J; junction bases unmatched: 9. CDR3 loop: CASSRGGQGTNYGYTF. Written as DNA, the CDR3 is TGTGCCAGCAGTCGAGGGGGACAGGGGACAAACTATGGCTACACCTTC.

The chain couples TRBV7-7 to TRBJ2-7; 10 bases line up with TRBD2. CDR1 is SSHAT, CDR2 FNYEAQ, per germline (reference sequence). The CDR3 loop spans 15 amino acids. Unmatched junction bases numbered 7, after V lost 6 bases and J lost 2 bases. CDR3 residues: CASRDSGGPPYEQYF. CDR3 DNA: TGTGCCAGCAGAGATAGCGGGGGGCCTCCCTACGAGCAGTACTTC.

V and J are TRBV29-1 and TRBJ2-5; TRBD1 matches at 8 bases. There are 17 residues in the CDR3. The junction had 15 bases not matched to a gene; V was cut back by 1 base and J by 5 bases. Germline V gives CDR1 SQVTM, CDR2 ANQGSEA. The DNA of the CDR3 is TGCAGCGTTGAAGGAAAGATTAAGACAGGGGAGTTTGAGACCCAGTACTTC. As protein: CSVEGKIKTGEFETQYF. Full variable domain (outside the CDR3, taken from reference TRBV29-1 and TRBJ2-5): SAVISQKPSRDICQRGTSLTIQCQVDSQVTMMFWYRQQPGQSLTLIATANQGSEATYESGFVIDKFPISRPNLTFSTLTVSNMSPEDSSIYLCSVEGKIKTGEFETQYFGPGTRLLVL.

V and J are TRBV29-1 and TRBJ1-2; no firm D call. CDR1 and CDR2 from the germline V gene are SQVTM and ANQGSEA. The CDR3 extends over 13 amino acids. V was trimmed by 0 bases and J by 2 bases, leaving 7 bases between them. Written as DNA, the CDR3 is TGCAGCGTTGAAGATGGAGGGAACTATGGCTACACCTTC. This encodes CSVEDGGNYGYTF.

On this clone itself: At the DNA level, this CDR3 is encoded by other sequences in the same sample as well. The rearrangement joins TRBV10-1 to TRBJ2-1, with 7 positions matching TRBD2. V shed 6 bases and J 10 bases; nucleotides not matched to a gene: 9. CDR1 WNHNN and CDR2 SYGVQD come from the germline V gene (reference sequence). This CDR3 is built from 13 residues. The CDR3 coding sequence is TGCGCCAGCAGGGGGACTATCACGGGGGAGCAGTTCTTC. It encodes CASRGTITGEQFF.

The rearrangement uses TRBV11-2 and TRBJ2-2; 12 bases are a match to TRBD1. Germline trimming cut 6 bases from V and 7 bases from J; bases unmatched to any gene: 9. Germline V gene sequence: CDR1 SGHAT, CDR2 FQNNGV. CDR3 length: 16 amino acids. In DNA form, the CDR3 reads TGTGCCAGCAGGCTCCCGGGACAGGGGGCGGTCGGGGAGCTGTTTTTT. It specifies CASRLPGQGAVGELFF. Looking up the rest from reference TRBV11-2 and TRBJ2-2 gives the full variable domain: EAGVAQSPRYKIIEKRQSVAFWCNPISGHATLYWYQQILGQGPKLLIQFQNNGVVDDSQLPKDRFSAERLKGVDSTLKIQPAKLEDSAVYLCASRLPGQGAVGELFFGEGSRLTVL.

The gene calls are TRBV19 and TRBJ1-4, with 9 bases lining up with TRBD1. Germline V gene sequence: CDR1 LNHDA, CDR2 SQIVND (reference sequence). V shed 8 bases, J shed 13 bases, and the junction held 17 bases outside the gene matches. The CDR3 is 15 residues long. The CDR3 loop is CASFAGTGLSTRLFF. CDR3 in DNA: TGTGCCAGTTTTGCTGGGACAGGGCTGTCGACTCGACTGTTTTTT.

The rearrangement uses TRBV2 and TRBJ1-1; D possibly corresponds to TRBD1 (5 bases). The CDR3 loop spans 15 amino acids. CDR1 is SNHLY and CDR2 is FYNNEI in the germline V gene. V was cut by 3 bases and J by 2 bases, with 13 bases left in between. CDR3 sequence reads: CASSERSGHNTEAFF. The CDR3 DNA is TGTGCCAGCAGTGAGAGATCAGGGCATAACACTGAAGCTTTCTTT. Together with reference TRBV2 and TRBJ1-1, the CDR3 gives the full variable domain: EPEVTQTPSHQVTQMGQEVILRCVPISNHLYFYWYRQILGQKVEFLVSFYNNEISEKSEIFDDQFSVERPDGSNFTLKIRSTKLEDSAMYFCASSERSGHNTEAFFGQGTRLTVV.

This chain uses TRBV19 with TRBJ2-7, with 10 bases that match TRBD1. The CDR3 totals 15 residues. Germline trimming cut 6 bases from V and 2 bases from J; bases unmatched to any gene: 7. The V gene's germline CDR1 is LNHDA and CDR2 SQIVND (reference sequence). The CDR3 DNA reads TGTGCCAGTAGGGCTACCGGACAGGGGGCCTACGAGCAGTACTTC. As protein: CASRATGQGAYEQYF.

This clone has only one observation. The genes are TRBV2 and TRBJ2-1; 9 bases are a match to TRBD2. The CDR3 covers 15 residues. The germline V gene encodes CDR1 SNHLY and CDR2 FYNNEI. Unmatched junction bases numbered 11, after V lost 10 bases and J lost 4 bases. CDR3 sequence: CATLWAGGGYNEQFF. The CDR3 DNA reads as TGTGCCACCTTATGGGCGGGAGGGGGATACAATGAGCAGTTCTTC. Full variable domain (remainder filled in from reference TRBV2 and TRBJ2-1): EPEVTQTPSHQVTQMGQEVILRCVPISNHLYFYWYRQILGQKVEFLVSFYNNEISEKSEIFDDQFSVERPDGSNFTLKIRSTKLEDSAMYFCATLWAGGGYNEQFFGPGTRLTVL.

This clone was seen only once. The chain links TRBV10-2 to TRBJ2-7; weak D call: TRBD2 (7 bases). V was shortened by 4 bases and J by 2 bases, with 21 bases between the two germline ends. This CDR3 contains 17 residues. The germline V gene encodes CDR1 WSHSY and CDR2 SAAADI. The CDR3 protein is CASSVGPGRGPPYEQYF. CDR3 nucleotides: TGCGCCAGCAGTGTCGGACCTGGGCGGGGGCCCCCCTACGAGCAGTACTTC.

Concerning this clone itself: Other DNA sequences within the sample encode an identical CDR3. This rearrangement joins TRBV5-1 to TRBJ1-5; D call uncertain. V gave up 0 bases and J gave up 5 bases, with 6 bases separating them. Germline V CDR1 and CDR2: SGHRS, YFSETQ. This CDR3 has 13 residues. The CDR3 loop is CASSLGGDQPQHF. CDR3 bases: TGCGCCAGCAGCTTGGGGGGAGATCAGCCCCAGCATTTT.

The chain is built from TRBV19 and TRBJ2-7, with TRBD1 matching 8 bases. This CDR3 spans 12 amino acids. Germline assignment: CDR1 LNHDA and CDR2 SQIVND (reference sequence). Trimming took 6 bases from V and 6 from J; bases not matched to a gene: 4. The CDR3 sequence is CASRDRDREQYF. The CDR3 DNA follows: TGTGCCAGTAGGGACAGGGACCGCGAGCAGTACTTC.

V is TRBV9 and J is TRBJ2-7; 8 nucleotides line up with TRBD2. The V gene's germline CDR1 is SGDLS and CDR2 YYNGEE. The CDR3 consists of 15 residues. The V segment lost 4 bases and the J segment 1 base; nucleotides outside the gene matches: 7. CDR3 amino acids: CASSPTSGASYEQYF. The CDR3 region has the DNA TGTGCCAGCAGCCCTACTAGCGGAGCTTCCTACGAGCAGTACTTC.

V is TRBV10-1 and J is TRBJ2-7; 7 positions agree with TRBD2. CDR3 length: 15 amino acids. CDR1 is WNHNN, CDR2 SYGVQD, per germline (reference sequence). The J segment lost 2 bases and the V segment lost 3 bases, leaving 7 bases of the junction unmatched. Here the CDR3 reads CASSEGAGGTYEQYF. The CDR3 DNA follows: TGCGCCAGCAGTGAAGGGGCCGGGGGGACCTACGAGCAGTACTTC.

This clone appeared a few times. V usage is TRBV19 and J usage is TRBJ1-3, with no clear D. V lost 3 bases to trimming and J lost 0 bases, with 9 bases between them. Looked up from germline, CDR1 is LNHDA and CDR2 is SQIVND (reference sequence). The CDR3 runs 15 residues. The CDR3 nucleotides read TGTGCCAGTAGTATCCAGGTCCTCTCTGGAAACACCATATATTTT. As protein: CASSIQVLSGNTIYF.

The chain joins TRBV19 to TRBJ1-6; D uncertain. Germline assignment: CDR1 LNHDA and CDR2 SQIVND (reference sequence). The CDR3 consists of 14 residues. Deletions cut 6 bases from V and 0 bases from J, with 6 bases between. The CDR3 region has the DNA TGTGCCAGTAGACAGAGCTCCTATAATTCACCCCTCCACTTT. Translating it yields CASRQSSYNSPLHF.

This rearrangement joins TRBV30 to TRBJ2-3; 7 bases match TRBD1. The junction had 13 bases not matched to a gene; V was cut back by 0 bases and J by 4 bases. Germline-derived CDR1 and CDR2 are GTSNPN and SVGIG (reference sequence). This CDR3 spans 17 amino acids. CDR3 loop: CAWSVLSGTVSADTQYF. The CDR3 DNA follows: TGTGCCTGGAGTGTACTCTCCGGGACAGTTAGCGCAGATACGCAGTATTTT.